One sample yielded the 16 T cell receptor beta chains listed below, sequenced in a study of blood T cell repertoires in COVID-19. Libraries were prepared by immunoSEQ multiplex PCR; TCRdb keeps only in-frame clonotypes and omits some of them. The profile covers 150,000 to 200,000 clones, with about 85% appearing a single time and roughly 9.2% taken by the ten largest. Sequenced material: peripheral blood. Receptors were obtained from a woman older than 75 with acute or convalescent COVID-19.

V is TRBV27 and J is TRBJ2-1; D is uncertain. The CDR3 extends over 12 amino acids. Trimming removed 3 bases from V and 7 bases from J, with 7 bases in between. CDR1 is MNHEY, CDR2 SMNVEV, per germline (reference sequence). The CDR3 DNA follows: TGTGCCAGCAGTTTGCTTAGTAATGAGCAGTTCTTC. It translates to CASSLLSNEQFF.

The genes are TRBV19 and TRBJ1-4; D may be TRBD1 (5 bases). Trimming left V 3 bases short and J 0 bases short, with 8 bases between. Germline lookup yields CDR1 LNHDA and CDR2 SQIVND (reference sequence). The CDR3 extends over 15 amino acids. CDR3 region: CASSILGPTNEKLFF. As DNA, the CDR3 is TGTGCCAGTAGTATCTTGGGGCCAACTAATGAAAAACTGTTTTTT.

This sequence joins TRBV7-9 and TRBJ2-1; D might be TRBD2 (5 bases). Germline CDR1 and CDR2: SEHNR and FQNEAQ (reference sequence). Trimming took off 1 base at V and 5 bases at J, with 9 bases between the two ends. The CDR3 length is 14 residues. The CDR3 region is CASSLGTGNNEQFF. The CDR3, as DNA: TGTGCCAGCAGCTTAGGAACGGGAAACAATGAGCAGTTCTTC.

For this clone: The sample holds other DNA sequences that translate to the same CDR3. The rearrangement joins TRBV5-1 to TRBJ1-4; D unresolved. This CDR3 is 13 amino acids long. CDR1 and CDR2 from the germline V gene are SGHRS and YFSETQ. The V and J ends lost 2 bases and 7 bases respectively, with 9 bases between them. CDR3 sequence: CASSFGVGEKLFF. Written as DNA, the CDR3 is TGCGCCAGCAGCTTCGGGGTGGGTGAAAAACTGTTTTTT.

The chain joins TRBV5-1 to TRBJ1-1; D might be TRBD1 (5 bases). V lost 3 bases to trimming and J lost 3 bases, with 9 bases between them. Germline V gives CDR1 SGHRS, CDR2 YFSETQ. The CDR3 is made up of 13 amino acids. CDR3 residues: CASSWGEDTEAFF. CDR3 bases: TGCGCCAGCAGCTGGGGGGAGGACACTGAAGCTTTCTTT.

The genes are TRBV9 and TRBJ1-3; D is undetermined. Looked up from germline, CDR1 is SGDLS and CDR2 is YYNGEE. The CDR3 sequence is 15 residues long. V gave up 4 bases and J gave up 1 base, with 12 bases separating them. The DNA for the CDR3 is TGTGCCAGCAGCCCCCGAGGCAGTTCTGGAAACACCATATATTTT. Its protein product is CASSPRGSSGNTIYF.

The chain uses TRBV27 and TRBJ1-2; 10 bases agree with TRBD1. With 6 bases clipped from V and 7 bases from J, the junction kept 11 bases outside the gene matches. The CDR3 has 15 residues. Germline V gene lookup returns CDR1 MNHEY and CDR2 SMNVEV (reference sequence). The CDR3 nucleotides read TGTGCCAGCAGGTCCCGGGGGACAGGGGCGGGTGGCTACACCTTC. Amino acids: CASRSRGTGAGGYTF.

The chain combines TRBV21-1 with TRBJ1-3; TRBD1, as called in the table, went unchecked against the DNA. TRBV21-1 is assigned pseudogene status. CDR3 length equals 16 residues. CDR3 loop: CASSKTGTASGNTIYF. The CDR3 region has the DNA TGTGCCAGCAGCAAAACGGGGACAGCCTCTGGAAACACCATATATTTT.

The chain links TRBV25-1 to TRBJ1-1; no clear D. The germline V gene encodes CDR1 MGHDK and CDR2 SYGVNS. The CDR3 consists of 14 residues. Trimming took 1 base from V and 2 from J, leaving 8 bases between them. The DNA for the CDR3 is TGTGCCAGCAGTGAATGGGGAGCCAACACTGAAGCTTTCTTT. Translation: CASSEWGANTEAFF.

The chain is built from TRBV5-4 and TRBJ2-7, with 7 bases lining up with TRBD1. CDR3 length: 15 residues. Per the germline V gene, CDR1 is SGHNT and CDR2 is YYREEE (reference sequence). Germline trimming cut 0 bases from V and 7 bases from J; bases unmatched to any gene: 10. For the CDR3, the DNA is TGTGCCAGCAGCTTGGAGGGCCAGGGGGTCGTGGAGCAGTACTTC. Its translation is CASSLEGQGVVEQYF.

The chain has TRBV19 and TRBJ1-2, with TRBD1 as a possible D gene (6 bases). CDR3 length: 13 amino acids. Germline CDR1 LNHDA, CDR2 SQIVND (reference sequence). Trimming left V 9 bases short and J 0 bases short, with 11 bases between. The CDR3, as DNA: TGTGCCAGCGGACAGTTAGCTAACTATGGCTACACCTTC. Translating gives CASGQLANYGYTF.

The genes are TRBV5-1 and TRBJ1-1; D is unclear. The CDR3 spans 14 residues. Germline CDR1 SGHRS, CDR2 YFSETQ. V shed 4 bases and J shed 0 bases, with 10 bases lying between them. As DNA, the CDR3 is TGCGCCAGCAGCGGGCCCCCCTTGAACACTGAAGCTTTCTTT. As protein: CASSGPPLNTEAFF.

The chain combines TRBV2 with TRBJ2-3; TRBD1 is a possible D gene (5 bases). Germline V lookup: CDR1 SNHLY, CDR2 FYNNEI. The CDR3 contains 12 residues. The V and J ends lost 1 base and 6 bases respectively, with 5 bases between them. CDR3 in amino acids: CASSEEGDTQYF. As DNA, the CDR3 is TGTGCCAGCAGTGAAGAGGGGGATACGCAGTATTTT.

J is TRBJ1-3 and V is TRBV6-5; D is ambiguous. CDR1 and CDR2 (germline): MNHEY, SVGAGI. V lost 7 bases to trimming and J lost 0 bases, with 7 bases between them. The CDR3 contains 13 residues. In DNA, the CDR3 is TGTGCCAGCATGCTAAGCTCTGGAAACACCATATATTTT. It specifies CASMLSSGNTIYF.

The chain uses TRBV5-5 and TRBJ1-1; unclear D gene. The CDR3 length is 11 residues. Germline V gene sequence: CDR1 SGHKS, CDR2 YYEKEE (reference sequence). Trimming took 4 bases from V and 10 from J, leaving 11 bases between them. CDR3 sequence: CASSLRVLAFF. CDR3 sequence (DNA): TGTGCCAGCAGCCTGAGGGTACTAGCTTTCTTT.

This chain links TRBV29-1 with TRBJ2-7, with 9 bases aligning to TRBD1. The CDR3 consists of 12 residues. Germline V gene sequence: CDR1 SQVTM, CDR2 ANQGSEA. Trimming cost V 6 bases and J 7 bases; bases outside gene matches: 7. DNA of the CDR3: TGCAGCGTCGGACAGGGGACCGGGGAGCAGTACTTC. Encoded protein: CSVGQGTGEQYF.